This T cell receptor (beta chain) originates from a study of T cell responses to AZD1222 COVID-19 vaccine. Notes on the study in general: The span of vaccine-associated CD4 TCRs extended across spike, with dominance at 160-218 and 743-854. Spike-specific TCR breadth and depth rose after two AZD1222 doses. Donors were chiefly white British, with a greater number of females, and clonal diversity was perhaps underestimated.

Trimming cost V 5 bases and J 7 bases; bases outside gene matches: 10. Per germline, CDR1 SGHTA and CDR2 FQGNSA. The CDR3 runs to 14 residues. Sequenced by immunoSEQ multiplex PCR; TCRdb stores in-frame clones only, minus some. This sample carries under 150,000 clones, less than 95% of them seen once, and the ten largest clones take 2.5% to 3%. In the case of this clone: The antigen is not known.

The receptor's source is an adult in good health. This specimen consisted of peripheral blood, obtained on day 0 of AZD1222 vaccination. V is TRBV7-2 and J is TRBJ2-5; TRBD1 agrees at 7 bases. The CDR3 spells CASSPGQSQGTQYF. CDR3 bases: TGTGCCAGCAGCCCGGGACAGAGCCAGGGGACCCAGTACTTC.